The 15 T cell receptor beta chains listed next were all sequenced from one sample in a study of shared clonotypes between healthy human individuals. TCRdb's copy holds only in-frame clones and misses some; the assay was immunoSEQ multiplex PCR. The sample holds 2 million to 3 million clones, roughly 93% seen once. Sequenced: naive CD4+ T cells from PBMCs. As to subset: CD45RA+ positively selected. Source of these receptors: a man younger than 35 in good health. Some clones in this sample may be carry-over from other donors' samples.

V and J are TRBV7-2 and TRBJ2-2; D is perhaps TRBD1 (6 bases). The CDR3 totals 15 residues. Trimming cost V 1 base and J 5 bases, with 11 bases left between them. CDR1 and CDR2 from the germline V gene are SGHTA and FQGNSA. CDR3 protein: CASSLGQGMTGELFF. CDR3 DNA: TGTGCCAGCAGCTTAGGCCAGGGGATGACCGGGGAGCTGTTTTTT.

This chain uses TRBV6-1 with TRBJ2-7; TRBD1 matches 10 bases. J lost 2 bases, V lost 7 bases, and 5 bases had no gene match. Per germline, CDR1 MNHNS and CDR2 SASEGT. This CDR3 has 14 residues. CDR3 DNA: TGTGCCAGCACTTTCGGGACAGGGGCCTACGAGCAGTACTTC. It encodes CASTFGTGAYEQYF.

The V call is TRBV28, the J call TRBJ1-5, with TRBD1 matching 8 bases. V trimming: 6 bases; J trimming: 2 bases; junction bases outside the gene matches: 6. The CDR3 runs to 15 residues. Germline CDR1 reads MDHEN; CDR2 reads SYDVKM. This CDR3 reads CASSRGQEGNQPQHF. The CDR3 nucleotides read TGTGCCAGCAGCAGGGGACAGGAAGGCAATCAGCCCCAGCATTTT.

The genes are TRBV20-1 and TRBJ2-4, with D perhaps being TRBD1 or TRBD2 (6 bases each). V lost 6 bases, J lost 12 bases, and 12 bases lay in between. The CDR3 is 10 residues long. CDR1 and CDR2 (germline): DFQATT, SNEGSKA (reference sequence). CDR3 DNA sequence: TGCAGTGCCCCGCGGGACACTCAGTACTTC. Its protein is CSAPRDTQYF.

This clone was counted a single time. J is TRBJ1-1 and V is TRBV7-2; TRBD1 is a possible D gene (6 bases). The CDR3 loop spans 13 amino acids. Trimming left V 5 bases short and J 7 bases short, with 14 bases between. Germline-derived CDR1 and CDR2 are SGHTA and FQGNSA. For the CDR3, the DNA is TGTGCCAGCAGCCCCAGGTGGGGGCGTGAAGCTTTCTTT. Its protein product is CASSPRWGREAFF.

CDR3 DNA sequence: TGTGCCTGGAGTGTCATGCCGGGGTGGGGGATCCCTGAAGCTTTCTTT. Its protein is CAWSVMPGWGIPEAFF. V and J are TRBV30 and TRBJ1-1; tentatively, D is TRBD1 (5 bases). The CDR3 spans 16 residues. Trimming left V 0 bases short and J 6 bases short, with 20 bases between. Germline V CDR1 and CDR2: GTSNPN, SVGIG (reference sequence).

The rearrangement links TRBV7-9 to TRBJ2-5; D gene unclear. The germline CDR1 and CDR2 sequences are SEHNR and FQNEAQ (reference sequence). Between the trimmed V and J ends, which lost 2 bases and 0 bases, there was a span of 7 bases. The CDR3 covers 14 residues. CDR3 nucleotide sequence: TGTGCCAGCAGCTTAACCGTGTACCAAGAGACCCAGTACTTC. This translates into CASSLTVYQETQYF.

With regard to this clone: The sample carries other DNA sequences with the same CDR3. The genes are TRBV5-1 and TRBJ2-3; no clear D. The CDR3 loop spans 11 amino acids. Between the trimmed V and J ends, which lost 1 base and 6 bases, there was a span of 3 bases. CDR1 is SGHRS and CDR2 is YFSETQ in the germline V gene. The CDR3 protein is CASSLRDTQYF. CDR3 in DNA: TGCGCCAGCAGCTTGCGCGATACGCAGTATTTT. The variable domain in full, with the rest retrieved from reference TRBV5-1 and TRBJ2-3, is KAGVTQTPRYLIKTRGQQVTLSCSPISGHRSVSWYQQTPGQGLQFLFEYFSETQRNKGNFPGRFSGRQFSNSRSEMNVSTLELGDSALYLCASSLRDTQYFGPGTRLTVL.

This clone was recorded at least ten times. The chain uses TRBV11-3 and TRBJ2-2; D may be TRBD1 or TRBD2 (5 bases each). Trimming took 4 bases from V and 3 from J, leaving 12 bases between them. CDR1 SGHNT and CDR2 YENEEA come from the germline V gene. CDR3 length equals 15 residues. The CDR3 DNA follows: TGTGCCAGCAGCTCGGGACGGTCAGACACCGGGGAGCTGTTTTTT. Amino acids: CASSSGRSDTGELFF.

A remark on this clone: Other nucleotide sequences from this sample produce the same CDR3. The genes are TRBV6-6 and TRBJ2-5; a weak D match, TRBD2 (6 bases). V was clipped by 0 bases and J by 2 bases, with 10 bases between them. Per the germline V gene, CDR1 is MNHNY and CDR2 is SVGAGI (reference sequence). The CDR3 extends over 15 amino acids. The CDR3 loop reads CASSYSGLAQETQYF. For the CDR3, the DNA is TGTGCCAGCAGTTACTCGGGGCTAGCGCAAGAGACCCAGTACTTC.

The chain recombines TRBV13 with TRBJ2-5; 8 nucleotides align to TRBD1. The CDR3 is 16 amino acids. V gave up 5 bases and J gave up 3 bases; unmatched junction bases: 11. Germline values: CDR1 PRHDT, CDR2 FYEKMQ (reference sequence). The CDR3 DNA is TGTGCCAGCAGCCCGACAGGGGCCCGGGGGAAAGAGACCCAGTACTTC. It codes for CASSPTGARGKETQYF. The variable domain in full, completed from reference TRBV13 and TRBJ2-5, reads AAGVIQSPRHLIKEKRETATLKCYPIPRHDTVYWYQQGPGQDPQFLISFYEKMQSDKGSIPDRFSAQQFSDYHSELNMSSLELGDSALYFCASSPTGARGKETQYFGPGTRLLVL.

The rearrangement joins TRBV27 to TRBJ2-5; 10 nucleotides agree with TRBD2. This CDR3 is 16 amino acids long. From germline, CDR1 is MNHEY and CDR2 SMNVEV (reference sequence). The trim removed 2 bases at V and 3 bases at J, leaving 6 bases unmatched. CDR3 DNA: TGTGCCAGCAGTTTAGGCCCCGGACTAGCGGAAGAGACCCAGTACTTC. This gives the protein CASSLGPGLAEETQYF.

CDR3 sequence (DNA): TGTGCCAGCAGAGAAGGGACTAGCGGGAGGACCGGGGAGCTGTTTTTT. As protein: CASREGTSGRTGELFF. The rearrangement joins TRBV7-3 to TRBJ2-2, with TRBD2 matching over 15 bases. The CDR3 contains 16 residues. The ends lost 6 bases at V and 5 bases at J; junction bases unmatched: 4. Germline V gene data show CDR1 as SGHTA and CDR2 as FQGTGA.

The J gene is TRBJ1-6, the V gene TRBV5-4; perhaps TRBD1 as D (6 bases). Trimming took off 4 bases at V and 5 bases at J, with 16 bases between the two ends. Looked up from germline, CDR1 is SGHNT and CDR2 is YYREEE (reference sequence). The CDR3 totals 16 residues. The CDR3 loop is CASSGGGRGNNSPLHF. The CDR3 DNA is TGTGCCAGCAGCGGAGGGGGACGGGGAAATAATTCACCCCTCCACTTT. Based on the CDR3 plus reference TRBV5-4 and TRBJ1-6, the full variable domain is ETGVTQSPTHLIKTRGQQVTLRCSSQSGHNTVSWYQQALGQGPQFIFQYYREEENGRGNFPPRFSGLQFPNYSSELNVNALELDDSALYLCASSGGGRGNNSPLHFGNGTRLTVT.

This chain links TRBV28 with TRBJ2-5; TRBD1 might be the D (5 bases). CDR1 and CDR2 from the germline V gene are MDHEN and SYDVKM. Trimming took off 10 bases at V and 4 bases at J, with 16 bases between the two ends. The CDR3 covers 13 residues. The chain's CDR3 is CATTTAPIETQYF. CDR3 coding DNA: TGTGCCACCACGACAGCCCCAATAGAGACCCAGTACTTC.